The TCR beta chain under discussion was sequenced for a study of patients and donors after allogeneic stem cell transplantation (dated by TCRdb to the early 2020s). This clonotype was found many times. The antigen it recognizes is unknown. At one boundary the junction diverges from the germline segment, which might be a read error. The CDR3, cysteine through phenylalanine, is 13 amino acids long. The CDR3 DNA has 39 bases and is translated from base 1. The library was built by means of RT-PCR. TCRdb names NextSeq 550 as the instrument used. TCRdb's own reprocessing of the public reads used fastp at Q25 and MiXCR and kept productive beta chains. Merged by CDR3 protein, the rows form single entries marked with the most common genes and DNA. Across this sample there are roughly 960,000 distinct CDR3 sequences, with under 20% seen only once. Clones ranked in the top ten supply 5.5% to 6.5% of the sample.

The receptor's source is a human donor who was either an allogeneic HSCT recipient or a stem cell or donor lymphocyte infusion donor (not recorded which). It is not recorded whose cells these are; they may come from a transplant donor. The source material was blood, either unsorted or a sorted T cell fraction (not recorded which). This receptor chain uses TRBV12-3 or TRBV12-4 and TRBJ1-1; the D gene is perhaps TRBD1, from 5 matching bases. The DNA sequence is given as TGTGCCAGCAGCTTAGGGGAGGGCACTGAAGCTTTCTTT. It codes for CASSLGEGTEAFF.